These 8 T cell receptor beta chains share one sample of origin, sequenced in a study of tumor-infiltrating lymphocytes in localized non-small cell lung cancer (dated by TCRdb to the early 2020s). Receptor libraries were prepared by the immunoSEQ multiplex PCR assay. TCRdb obtained this table from immuneACCESS and retained in-frame rearrangements with V and J assigned. These tables miss some clones; where compared with another copy, unresolved V genes account for less than half of the shortfall, and the remainder is unexplained. The sample table holds over 7,500 clones, of which about two thirds were seen once. The ten largest make up approximately 14% of the sample. The sequenced sample was lung tumor tissue. Receptors originate from a human donor with non-small cell lung cancer.

The chain joins TRBV28 to TRBJ2-7; 10 bases are shared with TRBD1. Germline loops: CDR1 MDHEN, CDR2 SYDVKM. V lost 8 bases and J lost 3; bases outside the gene matches: 4. The CDR3 contains 13 residues. In DNA form, the CDR3 reads TGTGCCAGCGGTGGGACAGGGGTCTACGAGCAGTACTTC. Its translation is CASGGTGVYEQYF.

This clone has a single count. CDR3 protein: CASSPDWGEQFF. CDR3 nucleotides: TGTGCCAGCTCACCCGACTGGGGTGAGCAGTTCTTC. The chain is built from TRBV18 and TRBJ2-1; D uncertain. V gave up 3 bases and J gave up 9 bases, with 9 bases separating them. Germline V gene sequence: CDR1 KGHSH, CDR2 LQKENI. The CDR3 runs 12 residues.

V gene TRBV7-3 combines with J gene TRBJ2-2; D gene unclear. The CDR3 contains 15 residues. Trimming left V 4 bases short and J 0 bases short, with 9 bases between. Germline loops: CDR1 SGHTA, CDR2 FQGTGA. The CDR3 sequence is CASSSDGSNTGELFF. CDR3 DNA sequence: TGTGCCAGCAGCTCGGACGGATCGAACACCGGGGAGCTGTTTTTT.

The V gene is TRBV6-5, the J gene TRBJ2-2; D is unresolved. Looked up from germline, CDR1 is MNHEY and CDR2 is SVGAGI. The CDR3 consists of 15 residues. Trimming shortened V by 2 bases and J by 0 bases, and 7 bases separated the two germline ends. Written as DNA, the CDR3 is TGTGCCAGCAGTTACGACACAACGAACACCGGGGAGCTGTTTTTT. Translating gives CASSYDTTNTGELFF.

Here the CDR3 reads CASSLGQGVDYTF. Here the CDR3 DNA reads TGTGCCAGCAGCCTGGGACAGGGAGTGGACTACACCTTC. The V and J genes are TRBV9 and TRBJ1-2; 9 bases are shared with TRBD1. The CDR3 sequence is 13 residues long. CDR1 is SGDLS, CDR2 YYNGEE, per germline. With 4 bases clipped from V and 10 bases from J, the junction kept 8 bases outside the gene matches.

The gene calls are TRBV19 and TRBJ2-5; TRBD1 matches at 7 bases. Germline V gene sequence: CDR1 LNHDA, CDR2 SQIVND (reference sequence). The CDR3 has 16 residues. Germline trimming cut 7 bases from V and 2 bases from J; bases unmatched to any gene: 13. CDR3: CASKRRQGDAQETQYF. CDR3 nucleotide sequence: TGTGCCAGTAAAAGGCGTCAGGGGGACGCTCAAGAGACCCAGTACTTC.

The chain uses TRBV5-1 and TRBJ2-1; 9 bases agree with TRBD1. This CDR3 contains 13 residues. CDR1 SGHRS and CDR2 YFSETQ come from the germline V gene. V dropped 3 bases and J dropped 7; count of bases not matched to a gene: 2. CDR3 sequence (DNA): TGCGCCAGCAGCTACGGACAGGGGAATGAGCAGTTCTTC. Translation gives CASSYGQGNEQFF.

This chain links TRBV29-1 with TRBJ1-5; 7 bases fit TRBD1. Germline trimming cut 5 bases from V and 4 bases from J; bases unmatched to any gene: 11. Germline CDR1 is SQVTM and CDR2 is ANQGSEA. The CDR3 has 15 amino acids. This CDR3 reads CSVPGGPGGNQPQHF. The CDR3 DNA reads as TGCAGCGTTCCCGGGGGGCCAGGGGGTAATCAGCCCCAGCATTTT. Complete variable domain (other parts from reference TRBV29-1 and TRBJ1-5): SAVISQKPSRDICQRGTSLTIQCQVDSQVTMMFWYRQQPGQSLTLIATANQGSEATYESGFVIDKFPISRPNLTFSTLTVSNMSPEDSSIYLCSVPGGPGGNQPQHFGDGTRLSIL.